This T cell receptor (beta chain) was identified during a study of regulatory T cells in long-lasting Graves disease. iRepertoire HTBI primers and Arm-PCR of CDR3 regions built TCR beta libraries. TCRdb reanalysed the multiplex PCR reads using MiXCR and keeps one entry per CDR3 protein. The sample contains 350,000 to 550,000 distinct CDR3 sequences, 12% to 15% of which appear only once. Regarding time point: newly diagnosed GD, antithyroid drugs for less than 3 months. With RNA extracted from PBMCs as input, the TCR library was made. The same specimen was also included in a second study, on T cells in Graves' hyperthyroidism and ophthalmopathy.

Sequencing used peripheral blood mononuclear cells (PBMCs), obtained at new diagnosis, from a patient treated with antithyroid drugs. The source of this sequence is a woman in her fifties or sixties with Graves disease.

CDR3: CASSPLDLGLVGEGTDTQYF. The CDR3 region has the DNA TGTGCCAGCAGCCCTTTAGACCTTGGACTAGTGGGAGAGGGCACAGATACGCAGTATTTT. The V and J genes are TRBV5-4 and TRBJ2-3; 7 bases fit TRBD2. V lost 4 bases and J lost 1; bases outside the gene matches: 21. The CDR3 spans 20 residues. Germline values: CDR1 SGHNT, CDR2 YYREEE (reference sequence). Full variable domain (rest looked up from reference TRBV5-4 and TRBJ2-3): ETGVTQSPTHLIKTRGQQVTLRCSSQSGHNTVSWYQQALGQGPQFIFQYYREEENGRGNFPPRFSGLQFPNYSSELNVNALELDDSALYLCASSPLDLGLVGEGTDTQYFGPGTRLTVL.